The entry below gives a single TCR beta chain sequence along with its context. Trimming cost V 3 bases and J 4 bases; bases outside gene matches: 6. The CDR3 runs 14 residues. Per the germline V gene, CDR1 is MGHRA and CDR2 is YSYEKL. Some clones are missing from TCRdb's copy, which holds only in-frame ones; the method was immunoSEQ multiplex PCR. Counted here are 500 to 550 clones, 45% to 70% occurring once; the ten biggest clones make up around half. The sample belongs to a study of tissue T cells after allogeneic stem cell transplantation. Turning to the study itself: Samples with visible lymphocytes on H&E were prioritized for sequencing.

This clonotype was obtained from a female patient between 40 and 69 years old with steroid-refractory graft-versus-host disease after an allogeneic stem cell transplant. The graft donor may account for some of the T cells. Sample: spleen tissue, taken at autopsy. V gene TRBV4-1 combines with J gene TRBJ2-7, with 7 bases matching TRBD2. The CDR3 spells CASSHRLASYEQYF. The CDR3 DNA is TGCGCCAGCAGCCATCGACTAGCTTCTTACGAGCAGTACTTC.